This T cell receptor beta chain was captured by sequencing in a study of blood T cell repertoires in COVID-19. About the study: COVID-19 samples, acute and convalescent, were from the United States, Italy and Spain. T cells, B-cell-depleted T cells, or PBMCs supplied cDNA or gDNA.

This clone was seen a single time. As processed by the authors: Cell counts per sample came from amplifying reference gene primers. This table comes from immunoSEQ multiplex PCR, and its TCRdb copy is limited to in-frame clones, with some not included. V and J calls and clone size come straight from that table; D and trimming were deduced from the DNA. The sample has approximately 230,000 clones, more than 80% seen once. The sequenced material came from peripheral blood. The receptor comes from a man younger than 45 who had recovered from COVID-19.

CDR3 in amino acids: CASSKLLYGTLENYGYTF. Written as DNA, the CDR3 is TGCGCCAGCAGCAAACTGCTATACGGGACATTGGAAAACTATGGCTACACCTTC. V usage is TRBV5-1 and J usage is TRBJ1-2; a weak D match, TRBD1 (6 bases). V gave up 4 bases and J gave up 2 bases, with 24 bases separating them. From germline, CDR1 is SGHRS and CDR2 YFSETQ. This CDR3 spans 18 amino acids.